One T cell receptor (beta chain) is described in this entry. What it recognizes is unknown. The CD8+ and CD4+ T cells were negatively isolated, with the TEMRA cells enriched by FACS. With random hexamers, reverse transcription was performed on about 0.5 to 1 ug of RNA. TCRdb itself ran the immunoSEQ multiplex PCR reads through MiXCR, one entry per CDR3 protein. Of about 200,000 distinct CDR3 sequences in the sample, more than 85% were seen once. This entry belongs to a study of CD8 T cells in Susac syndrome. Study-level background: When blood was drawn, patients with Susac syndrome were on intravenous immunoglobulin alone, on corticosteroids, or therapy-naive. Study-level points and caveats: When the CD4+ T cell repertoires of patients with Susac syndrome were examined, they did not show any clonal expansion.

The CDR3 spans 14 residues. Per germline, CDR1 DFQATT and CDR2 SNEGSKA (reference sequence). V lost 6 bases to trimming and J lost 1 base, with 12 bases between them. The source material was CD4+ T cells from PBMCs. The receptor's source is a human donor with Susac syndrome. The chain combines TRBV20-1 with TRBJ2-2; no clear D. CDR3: CSAPAAWNTGELFF. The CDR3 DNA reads TGCAGTGCGCCCGCAGCGTGGAACACCGGGGAGCTGTTTTTT.